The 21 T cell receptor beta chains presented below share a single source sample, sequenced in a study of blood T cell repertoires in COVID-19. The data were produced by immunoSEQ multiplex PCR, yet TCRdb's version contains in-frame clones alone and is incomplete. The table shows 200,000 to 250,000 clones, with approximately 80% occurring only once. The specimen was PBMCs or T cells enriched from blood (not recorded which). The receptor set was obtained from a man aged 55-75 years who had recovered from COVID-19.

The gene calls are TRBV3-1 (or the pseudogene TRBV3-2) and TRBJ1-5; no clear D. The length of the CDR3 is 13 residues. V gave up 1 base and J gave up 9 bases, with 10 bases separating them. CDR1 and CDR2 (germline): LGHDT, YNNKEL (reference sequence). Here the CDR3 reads CASSQGLSGPQHF. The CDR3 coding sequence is TGTGCCAGCAGCCAAGGGCTGTCGGGGCCCCAGCATTTT.

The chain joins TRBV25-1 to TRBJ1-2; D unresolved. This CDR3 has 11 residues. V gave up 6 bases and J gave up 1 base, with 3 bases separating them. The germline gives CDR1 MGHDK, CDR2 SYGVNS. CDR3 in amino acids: CASSNNYGYTF. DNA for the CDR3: TGTGCCAGCAGCAATAACTATGGCTACACCTTC.

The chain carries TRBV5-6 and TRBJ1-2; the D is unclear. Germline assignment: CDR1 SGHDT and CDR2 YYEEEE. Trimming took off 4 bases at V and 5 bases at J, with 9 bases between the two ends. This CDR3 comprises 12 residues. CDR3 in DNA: TGTGCCAGCAGCGCGGAGTGGTATGGCTACACCTTC. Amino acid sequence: CASSAEWYGYTF.

The DNA for the CDR3 is TGTGCCAGTAGTCTGACAGGGCCTAATGAAAAACTGTTTTTT. This translates into CASSLTGPNEKLFF. This rearrangement joins TRBV19 to TRBJ1-4; 7 bases match TRBD1. The CDR3 contains 14 residues. After removal of 5 bases from V and 3 bases from J, the junction contained 3 bases not matched to a gene. Germline loops: CDR1 LNHDA, CDR2 SQIVND (reference sequence).

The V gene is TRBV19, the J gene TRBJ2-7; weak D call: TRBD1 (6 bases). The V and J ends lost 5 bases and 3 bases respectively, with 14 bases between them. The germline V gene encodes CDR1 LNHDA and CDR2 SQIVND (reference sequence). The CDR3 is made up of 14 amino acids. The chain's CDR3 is CASSAGTSLYEQYF. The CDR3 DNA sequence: TGTGCCAGTAGTGCCGGGACATCACTCTACGAGCAGTACTTC.

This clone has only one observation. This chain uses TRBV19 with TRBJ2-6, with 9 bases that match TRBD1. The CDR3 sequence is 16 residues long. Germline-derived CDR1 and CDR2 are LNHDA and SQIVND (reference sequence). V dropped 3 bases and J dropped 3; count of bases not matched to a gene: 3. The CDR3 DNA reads TGTGCCAGTAGTATCGGGACAGGGCGTGGGGCCAACGTCCTGACTTTC. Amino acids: CASSIGTGRGANVLTF. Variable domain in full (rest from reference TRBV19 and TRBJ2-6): DGGITQSPKYLFRKEGQNVTLSCEQNLNHDAMYWYRQDPGQGLRLIYYSQIVNDFQKGDIAEGYSVSREKKESFPLTVTSAQKNPTAFYLCASSIGTGRGANVLTFGAGSRLTVL.

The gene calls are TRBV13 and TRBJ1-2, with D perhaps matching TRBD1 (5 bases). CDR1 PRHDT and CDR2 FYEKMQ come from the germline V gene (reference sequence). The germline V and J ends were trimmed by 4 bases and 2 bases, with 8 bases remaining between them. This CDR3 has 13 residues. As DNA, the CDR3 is TGTGCCAGCAGCTCAACAGGAAACTATGGCTACACCTTC. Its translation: CASSSTGNYGYTF.

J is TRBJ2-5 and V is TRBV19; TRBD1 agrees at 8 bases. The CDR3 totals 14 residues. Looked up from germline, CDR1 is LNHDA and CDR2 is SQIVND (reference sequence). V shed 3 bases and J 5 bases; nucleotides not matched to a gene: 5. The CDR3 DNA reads TGTGCCAGTAGTATTCAGTACAGGGGGGAGACCCAGTACTTC. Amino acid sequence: CASSIQYRGETQYF.

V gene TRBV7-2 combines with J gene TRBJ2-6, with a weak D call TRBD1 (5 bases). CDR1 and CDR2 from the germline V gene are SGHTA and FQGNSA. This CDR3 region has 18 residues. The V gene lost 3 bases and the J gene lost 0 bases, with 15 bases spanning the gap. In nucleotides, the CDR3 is TGTGCCAGCAGCTTGGTGACAGTTCTGCACTCTGGGGCCAACGTCCTGACTTTC. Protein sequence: CASSLVTVLHSGANVLTF.

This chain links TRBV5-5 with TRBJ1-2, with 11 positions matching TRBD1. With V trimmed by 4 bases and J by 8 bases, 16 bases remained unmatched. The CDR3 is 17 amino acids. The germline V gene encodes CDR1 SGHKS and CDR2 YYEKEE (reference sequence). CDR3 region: CASSDDRSGQGARGYTF. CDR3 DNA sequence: TGTGCCAGCAGCGATGACCGTTCCGGACAGGGGGCGCGAGGCTACACCTTC.

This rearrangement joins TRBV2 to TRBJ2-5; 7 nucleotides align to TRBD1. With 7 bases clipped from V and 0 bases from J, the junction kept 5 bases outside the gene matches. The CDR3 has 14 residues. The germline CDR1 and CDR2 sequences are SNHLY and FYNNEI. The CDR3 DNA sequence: TGTGCCAGCAATAGGGACAGCAACCAAGAGACCCAGTACTTC. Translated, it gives CASNRDSNQETQYF.

The CDR3 reads CASSLETGKNTEAFF. The CDR3 nucleotides are TGTGCCAGCTCACTTGAGACAGGGAAGAACACTGAAGCTTTCTTT. This chain uses TRBV18 with TRBJ1-1, with 7 nucleotides matching TRBD1. The CDR3 has 15 amino acids. V shed 4 bases and J 1 base; nucleotides not matched to a gene: 6. Germline loops: CDR1 KGHSH, CDR2 LQKENI.

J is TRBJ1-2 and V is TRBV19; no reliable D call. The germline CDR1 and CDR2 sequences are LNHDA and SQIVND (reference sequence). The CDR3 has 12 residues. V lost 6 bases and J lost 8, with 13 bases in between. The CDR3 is CASRNSREGYTF. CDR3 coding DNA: TGTGCCAGTAGGAACTCCCGGGAGGGCTACACCTTC.

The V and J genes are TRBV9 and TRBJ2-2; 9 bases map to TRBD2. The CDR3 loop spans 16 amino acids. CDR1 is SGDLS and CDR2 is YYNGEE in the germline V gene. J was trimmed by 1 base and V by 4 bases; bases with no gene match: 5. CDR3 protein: CASSSRLAVNTGELFF. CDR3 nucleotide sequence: TGTGCCAGCAGCTCCCGACTAGCGGTGAACACCGGGGAGCTGTTTTTT.

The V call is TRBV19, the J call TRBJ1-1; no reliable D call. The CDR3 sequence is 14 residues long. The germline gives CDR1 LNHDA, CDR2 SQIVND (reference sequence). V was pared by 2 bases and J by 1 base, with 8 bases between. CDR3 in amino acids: CASSIPHRNTEAFF. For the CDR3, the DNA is TGTGCCAGTAGTATACCTCACAGGAACACTGAAGCTTTCTTT.

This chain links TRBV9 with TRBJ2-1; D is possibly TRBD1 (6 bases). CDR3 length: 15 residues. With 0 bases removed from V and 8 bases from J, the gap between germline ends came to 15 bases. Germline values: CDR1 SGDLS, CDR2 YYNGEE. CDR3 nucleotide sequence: TGTGCCAGCAGCGTAGGGGACACCAGGAATGATGAGCAGTTCTTC. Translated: CASSVGDTRNDEQFF.

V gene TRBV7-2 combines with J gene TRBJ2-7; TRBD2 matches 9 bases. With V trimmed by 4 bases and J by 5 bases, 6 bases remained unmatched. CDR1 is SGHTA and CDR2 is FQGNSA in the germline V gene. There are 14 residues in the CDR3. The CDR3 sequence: CASSSGLAPHEQYF. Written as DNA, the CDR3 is TGTGCCAGCAGCTCGGGACTAGCTCCCCACGAGCAGTACTTC.

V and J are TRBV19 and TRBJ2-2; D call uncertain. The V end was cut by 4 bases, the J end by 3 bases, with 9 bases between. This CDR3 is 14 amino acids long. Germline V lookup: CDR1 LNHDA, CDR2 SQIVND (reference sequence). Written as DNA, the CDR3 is TGTGCCAGTAGTAGAAGTCGGTACACCGGGGAGCTGTTTTTT. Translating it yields CASSRSRYTGELFF. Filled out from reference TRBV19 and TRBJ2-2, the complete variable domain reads DGGITQSPKYLFRKEGQNVTLSCEQNLNHDAMYWYRQDPGQGLRLIYYSQIVNDFQKGDIAEGYSVSREKKESFPLTVTSAQKNPTAFYLCASSRSRYTGELFFGEGSRLTVL.

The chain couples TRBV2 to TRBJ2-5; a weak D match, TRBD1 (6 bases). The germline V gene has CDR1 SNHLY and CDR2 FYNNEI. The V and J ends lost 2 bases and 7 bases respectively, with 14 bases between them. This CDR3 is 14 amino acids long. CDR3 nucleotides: TGTGCCAGCAGTGAACTCGTAGGGGGACCGACCCAGTACTTC. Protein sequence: CASSELVGGPTQYF.

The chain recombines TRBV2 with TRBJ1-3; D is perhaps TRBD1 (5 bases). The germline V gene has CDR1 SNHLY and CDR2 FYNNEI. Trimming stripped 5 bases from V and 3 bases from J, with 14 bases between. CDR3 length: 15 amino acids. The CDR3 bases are TGTGCCAGCAGTACCCGCCAGACAGTTGGAAACACCATATATTTT. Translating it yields CASSTRQTVGNTIYF.

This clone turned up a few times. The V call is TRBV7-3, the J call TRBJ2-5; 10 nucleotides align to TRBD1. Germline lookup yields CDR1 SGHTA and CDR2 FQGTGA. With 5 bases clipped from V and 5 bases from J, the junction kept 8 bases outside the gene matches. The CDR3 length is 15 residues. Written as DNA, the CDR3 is TGTGCCAGCAGCCCGGACAGGGGGATATGGGAGACCCAGTACTTC. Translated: CASSPDRGIWETQYF.